This paragraph covers one T cell receptor (beta chain) sequence. Its antigen is currently unknown. Profiled with immunoSEQ multiplex PCR; TCRdb holds only in-frame clones, not every one. There are about 54,000 clones in the sample; around 87% occur only once, and around 1.3% lies in the top ten. The entry originates in a study of a mutant IDH1 vaccine in newly diagnosed glioma. Study-wide context: Patients were started on vaccination 4-6 weeks after radiotherapy alone, or with temozolomide cycles. The earlier regimen, radiotherapy, temozolomide, or both, was most often both.

Findings of the study overall: It was about 92% of patients that developed vaccine-induced immune responses.

Stated time point: week 23, last vaccination. Vaccination used 300 ug of mutant IDH1 20-mer peptide per dose, with topical imiquimod. Per the germline V gene, CDR1 is SGHRS and CDR2 is YFSETQ. CDR3 length equals 12 residues. V dropped 1 base and J dropped 7 bases, with 9 bases sitting between them. The chain combines TRBV5-1 with TRBJ2-7; D is unresolved. This sample comprised PBMCs, obtained from a glioma patient whose treatment included an IDH1 peptide vaccine. This TCR was recovered from a man aged 40-55 years with glioma. CDR3 nucleotide sequence: TGCGCCAGCAGCTTGCCCACTCCAGAGCAGTACTTC. Translated, it gives CASSLPTPEQYF.